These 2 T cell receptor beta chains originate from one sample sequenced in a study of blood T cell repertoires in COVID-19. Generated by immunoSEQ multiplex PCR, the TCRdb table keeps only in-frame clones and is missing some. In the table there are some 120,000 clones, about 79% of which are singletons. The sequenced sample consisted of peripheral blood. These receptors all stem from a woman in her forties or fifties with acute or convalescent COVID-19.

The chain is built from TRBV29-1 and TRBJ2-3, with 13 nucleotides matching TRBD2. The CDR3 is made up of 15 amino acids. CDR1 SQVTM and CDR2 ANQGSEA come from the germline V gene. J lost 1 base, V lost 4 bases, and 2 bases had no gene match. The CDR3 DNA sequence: TGCAGCGTTGGTGGGACTAGCGGGGGCACAGATACGCAGTATTTT. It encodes CSVGGTSGGTDTQYF.

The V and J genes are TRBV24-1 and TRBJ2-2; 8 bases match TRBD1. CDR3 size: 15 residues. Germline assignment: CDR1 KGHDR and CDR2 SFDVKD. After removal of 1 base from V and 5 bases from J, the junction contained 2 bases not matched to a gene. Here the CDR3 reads CATSDFHRGTGELFF. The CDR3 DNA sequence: TGTGCCACCAGTGATTTCCACAGGGGGACCGGGGAGCTGTTTTTT.